Sequencing of this T cell receptor beta chain was carried out in a study of shared clonotypes between healthy human individuals. There were only Caucasian adults among the donors, and all lived in Nashville, Tennessee. CDR1 MNHEY and CDR2 SVGAGI come from the germline V gene. There are 16 residues in the CDR3. Losses at the gene ends were 2 bases for V and 4 bases for J; bases not matched to a gene: 9. Assay used: immunoSEQ multiplex PCR; TCRdb lists only in-frame clones, some missing. The table lists about 1 million clones, about 75% of them singletons, with about 1.4% in the top ten. The chain couples TRBV6-5 to TRBJ2-7, with TRBD1 matching over 9 bases. Sequenced sample: memory CD4+ T cells sorted from blood. The subset here: CD45RA-negative fraction. The TCR sequence derives from a young man in good health. For the CDR3, the DNA is TGTGCCAGCAGTTACGGGGGACAGGGCTCCAGTTACGAGCAGTACTTC. Protein product: CASSYGGQGSSYEQYF.